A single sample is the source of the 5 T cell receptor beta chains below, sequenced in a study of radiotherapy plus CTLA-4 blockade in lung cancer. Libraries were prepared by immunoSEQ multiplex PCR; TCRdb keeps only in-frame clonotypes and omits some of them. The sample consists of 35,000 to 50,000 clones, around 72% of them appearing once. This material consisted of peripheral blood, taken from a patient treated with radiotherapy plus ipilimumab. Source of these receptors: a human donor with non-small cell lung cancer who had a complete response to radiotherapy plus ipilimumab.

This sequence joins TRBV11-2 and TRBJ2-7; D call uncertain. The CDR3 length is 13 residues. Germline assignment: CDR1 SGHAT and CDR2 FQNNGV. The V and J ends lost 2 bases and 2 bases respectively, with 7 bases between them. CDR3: CASSLTGTYEQYF. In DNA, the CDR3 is TGTGCCAGCAGCTTAACTGGTACCTACGAGCAGTACTTC.

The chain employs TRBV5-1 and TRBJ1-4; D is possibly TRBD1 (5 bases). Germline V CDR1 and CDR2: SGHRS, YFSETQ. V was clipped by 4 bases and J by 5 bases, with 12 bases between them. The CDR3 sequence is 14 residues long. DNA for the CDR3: TGCGCCAGCAGCGACCGGGAGGGGAATGAAAAACTGTTTTTT. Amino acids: CASSDREGNEKLFF.

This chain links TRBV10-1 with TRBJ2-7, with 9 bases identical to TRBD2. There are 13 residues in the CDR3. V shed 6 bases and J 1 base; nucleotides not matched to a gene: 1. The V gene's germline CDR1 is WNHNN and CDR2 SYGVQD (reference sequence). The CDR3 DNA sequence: TGCGCCAGCAGCGCGGGGGGGTCCTACGAGCAGTACTTC. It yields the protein CASSAGGSYEQYF.

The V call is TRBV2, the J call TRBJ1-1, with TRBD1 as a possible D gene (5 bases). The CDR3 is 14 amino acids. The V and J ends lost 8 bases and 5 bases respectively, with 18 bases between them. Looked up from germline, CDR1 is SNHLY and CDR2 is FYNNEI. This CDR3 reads CASEITGGITEAFF. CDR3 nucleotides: TGTGCCAGCGAAATTACCGGGGGAATTACTGAAGCTTTCTTT.

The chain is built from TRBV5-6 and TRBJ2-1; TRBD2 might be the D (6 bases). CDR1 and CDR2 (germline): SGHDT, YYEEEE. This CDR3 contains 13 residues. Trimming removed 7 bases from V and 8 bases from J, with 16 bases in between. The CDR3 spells CASRLRGRHEQFF. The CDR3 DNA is TGTGCCAGCCGCCTTCGGGGGAGACATGAGCAGTTCTTC.